Following are 20 T cell receptor beta chains from one sample sequenced in a study of molecular identifiers for immune sequencing clone quantification. In TCRdb, the PCR reads were re-called with MiXCR into one record per CDR3 protein. Among 490,000 or so distinct CDR3 sequences, about 25% were seen once, and the ten largest hold under 0.85%. Source material: naive CD8+ T cells from blood, with Jurkat cell RNA spiked in. Stated subset: FACS-sorted CD8+CD4-CCR7+CD45RA+ naive T cells. All receptors come from a human donor in good health. Some libraries in this study had Jurkat cell RNA spiked in.

Comments on this clonotype: Germline and junction disagree at one end, which may indicate a read error. This chain links TRBV7-6 with TRBJ2-5; D is perhaps TRBD2 (5 bases). This CDR3 is built from 15 residues. Germline-derived CDR1 and CDR2 are SGHVS and FNYEAQ. CDR3 region: CASSWAGGTQEPQYF. DNA for the CDR3: TGTGCCAGCAGCTGGGCGGGTGGAACACAAGAGCCCCAGTACTTC.

This chain connects TRBV7-2 to TRBJ2-1; 8 bases align to TRBD1. The V gene end was trimmed by 5 bases and the J gene end by 6 bases; junction bases not matched to a gene: 12. The CDR3 loop spans 16 amino acids. Germline CDR1 is SGHTA and CDR2 is FQGNSA. DNA of the CDR3: TGTGCCAGCAGCCAGCCACCGAAGGACAGGGCCAATGAGCAGTTCTTC. Amino acid sequence: CASSQPPKDRANEQFF.

This clonotype was picked up many times. The CDR3: CASSPPSRGTEAFF. For the CDR3, the DNA is TGTGCCAGCAGCCCTCCCTCGAGAGGCACTGAAGCTTTCTTT. This chain connects TRBV7-9 to TRBJ1-1; D gene unclear. The CDR3 covers 14 residues. Looked up from germline, CDR1 is SEHNR and CDR2 is FQNEAQ (reference sequence). Trimming took 5 bases from V and 4 from J, leaving 14 bases between them.

Notes on this clonotype: A much larger clonotype is one base distant, so this may be a read error. The rearrangement links TRBV29-1 to TRBJ2-1; weak D call: TRBD2 (5 bases). Germline V gives CDR1 SQVTM, CDR2 ANQGSEA. CDR3 length: 15 amino acids. Trimming removed 2 bases from V and 8 bases from J, with 19 bases in between. CDR3 region: CSVESTCGPLDEQFF. The CDR3 nucleotides read TGCAGCGTTGAAAGTACTTGCGGGCCCCTAGATGAGCAGTTCTTC.

This clonotype has more than one count but fewer than ten. The conserved phenylalanine or tryptophan is not found at the CDR3 terminus, so this likely reflects a read error. The V and J genes are TRBV9 and TRBJ1-2; D unclear. Trimming pared 0 bases from V and 4 bases from J, leaving 10 bases between. Germline CDR1 and CDR2: SGDLS and YYNGEE. This CDR3 comprises 14 residues. The CDR3 DNA reads TGTGCCAGCAGCGTAGGAGGGTTAGTCTATGGCTACACCATC. It yields the protein CASSVGGLVYGYTI.

This clonotype was found many times. DNA for the CDR3: TGCAGCATTGGGCAGAACACTGAAGCTTTCTTT. This gives the protein CSIGQNTEAFF. This chain links TRBV29-1 with TRBJ1-1; no clear D gene. The ends were cut back, 8 bases at V and 1 base at J, with 8 bases in the middle. Germline CDR1 reads SQVTM; CDR2 reads ANQGSEA. The CDR3 sequence is 11 residues long.

This clonotype was seen more than once but under ten times. The V call is TRBV27, the J call TRBJ2-7; 8 positions match TRBD1. J gave up 2 bases and V 6 bases, and 3 bases lay outside the gene matches. Germline CDR1 and CDR2: MNHEY and SMNVEV (reference sequence). This CDR3 region has 13 residues. The CDR3 DNA follows: TGTGCCAGCAGGATGGGACAGGCCTACGAGCAGTACTTC. Translated: CASRMGQAYEQYF.

Note on this clonotype: A read error may be the cause here, since a much bigger clone is one base away. V gene TRBV7-2 combines with J gene TRBJ2-7, with 7 bases lining up with TRBD2. V was clipped by 6 bases and J by 6 bases; unmatched bases: 8. The CDR3 runs to 13 residues. CDR1 is SGHTA and CDR2 is FQGNSA in the germline V gene. In DNA, the CDR3 is TGTGCCAGCAGTGCTAGCGGTAACCCCGAGCAGTACTTC. It encodes CASSASGNPEQYF.

This sequence joins TRBV30 and TRBJ2-7; the D is unclear. The germline CDR1 and CDR2 sequences are GTSNPN and SVGIG (reference sequence). V lost 2 bases to trimming and J lost 3 bases, with 8 bases between them. This CDR3 has 12 amino acids. The CDR3 nucleotides are TGTGCCTGGAGTCATAACAGCTACGAGCAGTACTTC. It specifies CAWSHNSYEQYF.

The table lists this clonotype with a few counts. V and J are TRBV6-6 and TRBJ2-3, with D uncertain. The V gene's germline CDR1 is MNHNY and CDR2 SVGAGI (reference sequence). There are 14 residues in the CDR3. V was clipped by 2 bases and J by 2 bases, with 8 bases between them. CDR3 amino acids: CASSYISNTDTQYF. In DNA, the CDR3 is TGTGCCAGCAGTTACATATCGAACACAGATACGCAGTATTTT.

The sample holds a few counts of this clonotype. V is TRBV4-1 and J is TRBJ2-2; 11 bases agree with TRBD2. Germline V CDR1 and CDR2: MGHRA, YSYEKL. This CDR3 comprises 19 residues. After removal of 2 bases from V and 3 bases from J, the junction contained 11 bases not matched to a gene. The CDR3 sequence: CASSQRLAGMWEDTGELFF. The DNA for the CDR3 is TGCGCCAGCAGCCAAAGACTAGCGGGAATGTGGGAAGACACCGGGGAGCTGTTTTTT.

This clonotype has a handful of counts. The V call is TRBV9, the J call TRBJ1-4; maybe TRBD1 (6 bases). Trimming left V 3 bases short and J 0 bases short, with 9 bases between. The CDR3 runs to 15 residues. From germline, CDR1 is SGDLS and CDR2 YYNGEE. The CDR3 DNA sequence: TGTGCCAGCAGCGCGGAGGGGGCAACTAATGAAAAACTGTTTTTT. This gives the protein CASSAEGATNEKLFF.

This clonotype was recorded a few times. This chain uses TRBV27 with TRBJ2-7; D not certain. V was shortened by 7 bases and J by 2 bases, with 15 bases between the two germline ends. Germline V gives CDR1 MNHEY, CDR2 SMNVEV (reference sequence). The CDR3 totals 14 residues. CDR3 in DNA: TGTGCCAGCACCCAAGGGCACCGGCCCTACGAGCAGTACTTC. Encoded protein: CASTQGHRPYEQYF.

This clonotype has a count of ten or more. The genes are TRBV4-3 and TRBJ1-1; 8 positions agree with TRBD1. J was trimmed by 5 bases and V by 1 base; bases with no gene match: 6. CDR1 LGHNA and CDR2 YSLEER come from the germline V gene. This CDR3 is 15 amino acids long. CDR3 DNA: TGCGCCAGCAGCCAAGTGTGGGGACAGGAGACTGAAGCTTTCTTT. It yields the protein CASSQVWGQETEAFF.

This clonotype was observed at least ten times. In DNA, the CDR3 is TGTGCCAGCAGCCCGAATGGTGACCGGGACAGGGAAACCTACGAGCAGTACTTC. Its protein is CASSPNGDRDRETYEQYF. The J gene is TRBJ2-7, the V gene TRBV7-6, with TRBD1 identical over 9 bases. The germline gives CDR1 SGHVS, CDR2 FNYEAQ. The CDR3 has 18 residues. After removal of 5 bases from V and 2 bases from J, the junction contained 16 bases not matched to a gene.

V gene TRBV10-3 combines with J gene TRBJ1-2; 8 nucleotides match TRBD1. J lost 7 bases, V lost 4 bases, and 14 bases had no gene match. This CDR3 is built from 16 residues. CDR1 is ENHRY and CDR2 is SYGVKD in the germline V gene. CDR3 region: CAISVFQGAPLSGYTF. For the CDR3, the DNA is TGTGCCATCAGTGTATTCCAGGGGGCCCCTCTTTCTGGCTACACCTTC.

This clonotype was seen only a few times. The rearrangement joins TRBV27 to TRBJ2-7; D unclear. CDR1 is MNHEY, CDR2 SMNVEV, per germline (reference sequence). Trimming cost V 2 bases and J 6 bases, with 17 bases left between them. CDR3 length: 15 residues. CDR3 protein: CASSLVGPEVSEQYF. CDR3 nucleotide sequence: TGTGCCAGCAGTTTAGTAGGCCCCGAGGTCTCCGAGCAGTACTTC.

This clonotype was detected ten times or more. The chain employs TRBV7-2 and TRBJ2-7; D call uncertain. This CDR3 comprises 13 residues. Trimming took 0 bases from V and 6 from J, leaving 9 bases between them. Germline V gene lookup returns CDR1 SGHTA and CDR2 FQGNSA. The CDR3 sequence is CASSLAEIGEQYF. In nucleotides, the CDR3 is TGTGCCAGCAGCTTAGCAGAAATTGGCGAGCAGTACTTC.

The CDR3 DNA is TGTGCCAGTCAGCTTGGGTCGGGACAGTTGTACGAGCAGTACTTC. Translating gives CASQLGSGQLYEQYF. This chain uses TRBV7-9 with TRBJ2-7, with 7 bases that match TRBD1. V shed 9 bases, J shed 4 bases, and the junction held 15 bases outside the gene matches. From germline, CDR1 is SEHNR and CDR2 FQNEAQ (reference sequence). The CDR3 is 15 residues long.

This clonotype occurred a few times. The rearrangement links TRBV19 to TRBJ1-1; D possibly corresponds to TRBD1 (6 bases). CDR3 size: 15 residues. The germline V gene has CDR1 LNHDA and CDR2 SQIVND (reference sequence). V shed 3 bases and J shed 2 bases, with 13 bases lying between them. The CDR3 region has the DNA TGTGCCAGTAGTATTTCAGGGGAATCAAACACTGAAGCTTTCTTT. Its protein product is CASSISGESNTEAFF.